The clone carrying this T cell receptor beta chain was picked up a small number of times. The antigen is not known. Attachment of unique molecular identifiers to individual cDNA molecules was performed in the library. Original data processing: Sampled TCR counts reached a median of approximately 100,000 per sample, with values ranging from about 23,224 to 690,600. In TCRdb, the 5' RACE reads were re-called with MiXCR into one record per CDR3 protein. The V and J calls here are based on TCRdb, not the publication. Among approximately 80,000 distinct CDR3 sequences, 15% were seen once, and the ten largest hold under 7.5%. The data belong to a study of human T cells and chemical hapten exposure. Study observations and caveats: DPC sensitization left the count of TCRs above 1 in 1000 unchanged.

Total RNA was extracted from unfractionated whole blood. Trimming removed 6 bases from V and 1 base from J; junction bases left unmatched: 16. The CDR3 is made up of 18 amino acids. In germline, CDR1 is DFQATT, CDR2 SNEGSKA (reference sequence). The V and J genes are TRBV20-1 and TRBJ2-1, with 9 bases aligning to TRBD2. The source is a female donor in good health. CDR3 residues: CSAIEASGAQGSYNEQFF. CDR3 DNA: TGCAGTGCAATCGAGGCTAGCGGGGCACAGGGTTCCTACAATGAGCAGTTCTTC.